Listed below are T cell receptor beta chains from one sample, sequenced in a study of blood T cell repertoires in COVID-19. Profiled with immunoSEQ multiplex PCR; TCRdb holds only in-frame clones, not every one. The sample contains about 84,000 clones, 75% to 90% of which appear only once. Sequences were obtained from peripheral blood. These receptor sequences come from an elderly man with active or convalescent COVID-19. Both conserved end residues are part of each CDR3. The order of the fields is clone size, D gene, V gene, J gene, CDR3 protein, CDR3 DNA. A D gene is named only where the DNA matches it firmly. Clone size is given for some rows only: seen once, a few or many times, or a class if the clone is expanded.

NA	TRBD1	TRBV20-1	TRBJ1-5	CSATSRDRQHF	TGCAGTGCTACCTCCCGGGACAGACAGCATTTT
NA	NA	TRBV7-9	TRBJ1-1	CASSLVRGAGTEAFF	TGTGCCAGCAGCTTAGTTCGCGGGGCGGGCACTGAAGCTTTCTTT
NA	TRBD2	TRBV9	TRBJ2-1	CASSVGLAGVLQGEQFF	TGTGCCAGCAGCGTAGGACTAGCGGGAGTACTCCAGGGTGAGCAGTTCTTC
NA	NA	TRBV2	TRBJ2-3	CASSLDSGNTQYF	TGTGCCAGCAGTTTGGACAGCGGGAATACGCAGTATTTT
NA	TRBD2	TRBV11-3	TRBJ2-1	CASSPAGDEQFF	TGTGCCAGCAGCCCAGCGGGAGATGAGCAGTTCTTC
once	TRBD1	TRBV4-3	TRBJ2-7	CASSSRTGGSYEQYF	TGCGCCAGCAGCTCAAGGACAGGGGGCTCCTACGAGCAGTACTTC
NA	TRBD2	TRBV7-2	TRBJ2-1	CASSPLAETYNEQFF	TGTGCCAGCAGCCCACTAGCGGAGACCTACAATGAGCAGTTCTTC
NA	TRBD1	TRBV27	TRBJ1-1	CASSPGQGSTEAFF	TGTGCCAGCAGTCCGGGACAGGGGTCCACTGAAGCTTTCTTT
NA	TRBD2	TRBV6-2/TRBV6-3	TRBJ2-1	CASSYQRPGLGYEQFF	TGTGCCAGCAGTTACCAACGCCCGGGACTAGGATATGAGCAGTTCTTC
NA	NA	TRBV30	TRBJ2-7	CAWSVFAGPEQYF	TGTGCCTGGAGTGTATTCGCGGGGCCCGAGCAGTACTTC
NA	NA	TRBV28	TRBJ1-4	CASSSGGREKLFF	TGTGCCAGCAGTTCCGGGGGACGGGAAAAACTGTTTTTT
NA	NA	TRBV7-6	TRBJ2-7	CASSLGWSGRNEQYF	TGTGCCAGCAGCTTAGGGTGGAGTGGTAGAAATGAGCAGTACTTC
NA	TRBD2	TRBV2	TRBJ2-3	CASSVAGGRADTQYF	TGTGCCAGCAGTGTAGCGGGAGGTAGGGCAGATACGCAGTATTTT
NA	NA	TRBV6-5	TRBJ1-4	CASRQTATNEKLFF	TGTGCCAGCAGGCAGACAGCAACTAATGAAAAACTGTTTTTT
NA	TRBD1	TRBV27	TRBJ1-1	CASSTDRGLTPEAFF	TGTGCCAGCAGTACGGACAGGGGGCTAACCCCTGAAGCTTTCTTT
NA	TRBD2	TRBV5-1	TRBJ2-7	CASSTTSGAYEQYF	TGCGCCAGCAGCACCACTAGCGGGGCCTACGAGCAGTACTTC
NA	TRBD1	TRBV3-1/TRBV3-2	TRBJ1-1	CASSQGGQPNTEAFF	TGTGCCAGCAGCCAAGGGGGACAGCCGAACACTGAAGCTTTCTTT
NA	NA	TRBV15	TRBJ1-2	CATSIDRNYGYTF	TGTGCCACCAGCATAGACAGGAACTATGGCTACACCTTC